A selection of T cell receptor beta chains follows, all from one sample in a study of shared clonotypes between healthy human individuals. Profiled with immunoSEQ multiplex PCR; TCRdb holds only in-frame clones, not every one. The data contain under 350,000 clones, 87% of them singletons. The sequenced material came from memory CD8+ T cells sorted from blood. These receptors were taken from a man aged 18 to 30 in good health. CDR3s include the opening cysteine and the closing phenylalanine or tryptophan. A D gene is named only where the DNA matches it firmly.

DNA: TGCGCCAGCAGCCAAGATCTGAGGCAGGGGGCTACCGGGGAGCTGTTTTTT
CDR3: CASSQDLRQGATGELFF
D: TRBD1
V: TRBV4-1
J: TRBJ2-2

DNA: TGCGCCAGCAGCCCAGTTGGGGAGGTGGGGGACGAGCAGTACTTC
CDR3: CASSPVGEVGDEQYF
D: NA
V: TRBV10-1
J: TRBJ2-7

DNA: TGTGCCAGTAGTATGTATTTAAGGGGTAATGGCTATGGCTACACCTTC
CDR3: CASSMYLRGNGYGYTF
D: NA
V: TRBV19
J: TRBJ1-2

DNA: TGTGCCAGCAGCTCCCACTCGGGACTTCTTCAAGGGGGCTACACCTTC
CDR3: CASSSHSGLLQGGYTF
D: NA
V: TRBV7-9
J: TRBJ1-2

DNA: TGTGCCAGCAGTGGGACTGCAGGGGGCACAGATACGCAGTATTTT
CDR3: CASSGTAGGTDTQYF
D: NA
V: TRBV27
J: TRBJ2-3

DNA: TGTGCCAGCAGGGTAATAGAAGTGACTGAAGCTTTCTTT
CDR3: CASRVIEVTEAFF
D: NA
V: TRBV6-1
J: TRBJ1-1

DNA: TGCGCCAGCAGCCAAGTTACTCTAAGACAGGGCCTTAGCTATGGCTACACCTTC
CDR3: CASSQVTLRQGLSYGYTF
D: TRBD1
V: TRBV4-1
J: TRBJ1-2

DNA: TGTGCCAGCAGCCCGACTGGGGGGCAAGTATTGTATTTT
CDR3: CASSPTGGQVLYF
D: NA
V: TRBV9
J: TRBJ1-5

DNA: TGTGCCAGCAGTTACTCGGCCCAGGGCTCCTACGAGCAGTACTTC
CDR3: CASSYSAQGSYEQYF
D: NA
V: TRBV6-6
J: TRBJ2-7

DNA: TGTGCCACTCAAGGGGAGGGGGCGAGGGAGCAGTACTTC
CDR3: CATQGEGAREQYF
D: NA
V: TRBV12-5
J: TRBJ2-7

DNA: TGCGCCAGCAGCCAACAGCGGAGCTCCTACAATGAGCAGTTCTTC
CDR3: CASSQQRSSYNEQFF
D: NA
V: TRBV4-1
J: TRBJ2-1